The clone carrying this T cell receptor (beta chain) was seen a few times. A junction end diverges from the germline sequence, so it may reflect a read error. The sample originates from a study of control samples from healthy donors and cancer patients. Produced via immunoSEQ multiplex PCR; TCRdb's table is partial and in-frame only. The table includes around 130,000 clones, about 88% detected once. This CDR3 contains 12 residues. Per the germline V gene, CDR1 is MDHEN and CDR2 is SYDVKM. The sample was blood. The sequence was collected from a man in his forties or fifties in good health. The chain joins TRBV28 to TRBJ2-7; perhaps D is TRBD1 or TRBD2 (5 bases each). The CDR3 is CASSPPGPTRTF. In DNA, the CDR3 is TGTGCCAGCAGTCCCCCGGGGCCCACGCGGACCTTC. Full variable domain (remainder filled in from reference TRBV28 and TRBJ2-7): DVKVTQSSRYLVKRTGEKVFLECVQDMDHENMFWYRQDPGLGLRLIYFSYDVKMKEKGDIPEGYSVSREKKERFSLILESASTNQTSMYLCASSPPGPTRTFGPGTRLTVT.